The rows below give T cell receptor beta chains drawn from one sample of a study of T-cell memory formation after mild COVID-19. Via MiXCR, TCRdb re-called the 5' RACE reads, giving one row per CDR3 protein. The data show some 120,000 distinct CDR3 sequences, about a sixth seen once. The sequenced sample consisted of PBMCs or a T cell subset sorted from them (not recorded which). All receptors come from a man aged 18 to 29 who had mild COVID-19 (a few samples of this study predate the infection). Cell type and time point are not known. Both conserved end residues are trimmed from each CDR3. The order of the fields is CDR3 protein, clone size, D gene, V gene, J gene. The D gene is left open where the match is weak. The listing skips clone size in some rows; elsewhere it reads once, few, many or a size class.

ASSWGRKANEQF	NA	NA	TRBV11-3	TRBJ2-1
ASSQVKGRGNEKLF	few	NA	TRBV4-1	TRBJ1-4
ASSLEVGAEEKLF	few	NA	TRBV5-4	TRBJ1-4
ASSLHAGTGRGYT	few	TRBD1	TRBV14	TRBJ1-2
ASSKQTSGGADTQY	NA	TRBD2	TRBV5-4	TRBJ2-3
SARPFGKTQY	many	NA	TRBV20-1	TRBJ2-5
ASSLWGGDTQY	NA	TRBD2	TRBV12-3/TRBV12-4	TRBJ2-3
ASSRLAGGFYEQY	few	TRBD2	TRBV4-3	TRBJ2-7
ASSYSRFSSGGYEQY	few	TRBD2	TRBV6-5	TRBJ2-7
ASSSTGQGWLSRH	few	NA	TRBV6-2/TRBV6-3	TRBJ1-5
SAYRESSNQPQH	NA	NA	TRBV20-1	TRBJ1-5
ASSYPWTGGDQETQY	few	TRBD2	TRBV6-6	TRBJ2-5
ASSLDTGTDTQY	NA	NA	TRBV7-2	TRBJ2-3
ATSNMGTGQGGEQF	NA	NA	TRBV15	TRBJ2-1
ASSSSRRGNNEQF	NA	NA	TRBV5-4	TRBJ2-1
STSFGTSTEQY	few	NA	TRBV20-1	TRBJ2-7
ASSLQATSGGRTDTQY	few	TRBD2	TRBV7-3	TRBJ2-3
AIRPGLAGGNLTDTQY	few	TRBD2	TRBV10-3	TRBJ2-3
ASSLAPSGGNEQF	NA	TRBD2	TRBV5-1	TRBJ2-1
ASSLGPGATDTQY	few	NA	TRBV5-1	TRBJ2-3
ASSTGTEVYEQY	few	TRBD1	TRBV12-3/TRBV12-4	TRBJ2-7
ASSPQYGYT	NA	NA	TRBV2	TRBJ1-2
ASSDQGSPLH	NA	NA	TRBV5-1	TRBJ1-6
ASRKDRTTDTQY	NA	NA	TRBV6-6	TRBJ2-3
ASSFASVTAGGGYT	NA	TRBD1	TRBV5-1	TRBJ1-2
ASSEFPYGYT	NA	NA	TRBV25-1	TRBJ1-2
ASSLQGSGKNIQY	NA	NA	TRBV4-1	TRBJ2-4
ASSVGTGDGTQY	NA	TRBD1	TRBV5-1	TRBJ2-5
ASSLDGTGATGELF	few	TRBD1	TRBV5-1	TRBJ2-2
ASSRPPSGGRDTQY	NA	TRBD2	TRBV27	TRBJ2-3
ASSYGVSPDTQY	NA	NA	TRBV6-5	TRBJ2-3
ASSLGLAGAGELF	few	NA	TRBV12-3/TRBV12-4	TRBJ2-2
ASSLTELETQY	NA	NA	TRBV5-6	TRBJ2-5
ASSTNEADTQY	few	NA	TRBV19	TRBJ2-3
ASSYGPFRTEAF	NA	NA	TRBV6-5	TRBJ1-1
ASSSAPGVTDTQY	NA	NA	TRBV7-3	TRBJ2-3
ASSTTGSQDTQY	many	NA	TRBV28	TRBJ2-3
ASSQGFGLAGRGEQF	NA	TRBD2	TRBV4-3	TRBJ2-1
ASSFQGPNTEAF	few	NA	TRBV7-6	TRBJ1-1
ASRFSGNYGYT	few	NA	TRBV2	TRBJ1-2
ASSPGQGNQPQH	NA	TRBD1	TRBV7-9	TRBJ1-5
SASQGDHNSPLH	few	TRBD1	TRBV20-1	TRBJ1-6
ASSPEGGGSSGANVLT	few	TRBD2	TRBV9	TRBJ2-6
DSSYGLGQPQH	NA	NA	TRBV6-6	TRBJ1-5
ASSYYDSYGYT	few	NA	TRBV6-5	TRBJ1-2